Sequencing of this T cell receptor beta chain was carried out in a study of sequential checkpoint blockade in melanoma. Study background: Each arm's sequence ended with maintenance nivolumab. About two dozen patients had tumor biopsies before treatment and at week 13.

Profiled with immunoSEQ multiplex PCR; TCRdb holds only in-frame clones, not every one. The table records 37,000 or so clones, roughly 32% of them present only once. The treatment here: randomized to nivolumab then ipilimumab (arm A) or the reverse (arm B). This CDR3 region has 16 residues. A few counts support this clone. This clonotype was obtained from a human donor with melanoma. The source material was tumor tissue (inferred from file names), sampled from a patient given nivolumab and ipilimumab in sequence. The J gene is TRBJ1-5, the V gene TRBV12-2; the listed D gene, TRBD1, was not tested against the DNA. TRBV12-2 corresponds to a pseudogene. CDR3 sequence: CASRLPPLQGREPQHF. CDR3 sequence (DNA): TGTGCAAGTCGCCTCCCCCCCCTACAGGGCCGGGAGCCCCAGCATTTT.